This T cell receptor (beta chain) was observed in a study of blood T cell repertoires in COVID-19. Cohort placement rested on clinical history that participants reported themselves. Here immunoSEQ multiplex PCR was the method, and the copy in TCRdb shows in-frame clones only, minus some. The top ten hold under 6% of the sample, which has 320,000 or so clones, over 70% seen once. Specimen: PBMCs or T cells enriched from blood (not recorded which). The receptor was derived from a man aged 25 to 40 who had recovered from COVID-19.

CDR3 sequence (DNA): TGTGCCAGTGGTTGGGACAGGGGTGTCACTGAAGCTTTCTTT. Residues: CASGWDRGVTEAFF. The chain has TRBV19 and TRBJ1-1, with 10 bases lining up with TRBD1. Germline V lookup: CDR1 LNHDA, CDR2 SQIVND (reference sequence). The CDR3 has 14 amino acids. V was pared by 8 bases and J by 4 bases, with 7 bases of the junction left unmatched. Filled out from reference TRBV19 and TRBJ1-1, the complete variable domain reads DGGITQSPKYLFRKEGQNVTLSCEQNLNHDAMYWYRQDPGQGLRLIYYSQIVNDFQKGDIAEGYSVSREKKESFPLTVTSAQKNPTAFYLCASGWDRGVTEAFFGQGTRLTVV.